The entry below gives a single TCR beta chain sequence along with its context. The data were produced by immunoSEQ multiplex PCR, yet TCRdb's version contains in-frame clones alone and is incomplete. Of over 300,000 clones listed, roughly nine tenths are singletons. The CDR3 length is 14 residues. Germline-derived CDR1 and CDR2 are LGHDT and YNNKEL (reference sequence). V lost 3 bases to trimming and J lost 4 bases, with 9 bases between them. This sample was taken from a study of blood T cell repertoires in COVID-19. This chain links TRBV3-1 (or the pseudogene TRBV3-2) with TRBJ2-2; D possibly corresponds to TRBD2 (5 bases). Specimen: peripheral blood. The clonotype originates from a man aged 18 to 35 who had recovered from COVID-19. CDR3 residues: CASSQGEGTGELFF. The DNA for the CDR3 is TGTGCCAGCAGCCAGGGTGAGGGCACCGGGGAGCTGTTTTTT.